This TCR beta chain was profiled in a study of neurological immune-mediated disorders. Overall study results and limits: Multiple sclerosis patients had less TCR clonal expansion than even healthy controls, unlike HTLV-1-associated myelopathy.

The CDR3 length is 15 residues. V was trimmed by 6 bases and J by 4 bases, leaving 15 bases between them. Per the germline V gene, CDR1 is KGHDR and CDR2 is SFDVKD. The cDNA was produced through 5'RACE with 10-nucleotide random UMIs. In TCRdb, the 5' RACE reads were re-called with MiXCR into one record per CDR3 protein. This sample carries 55,000 to 70,000 distinct CDR3 sequences, roughly 11% of them seen once, and the ten largest clones take less than 2%. As healthy controls, volunteers from a blood bank in Maryland, USA, were used. This clonotype was seen many times. Its antigen is not known. Sequencing input: PBMCs. The sequence was obtained from a man aged 55 to 69 in good health. V gene TRBV24-1 combines with J gene TRBJ2-1; D might be TRBD1 (6 bases). The CDR3 sequence is CATSHKQGPYNEQFF. As DNA, the CDR3 is TGTGCCACCAGTCATAAACAGGGACCTTACAATGAGCAGTTCTTC.